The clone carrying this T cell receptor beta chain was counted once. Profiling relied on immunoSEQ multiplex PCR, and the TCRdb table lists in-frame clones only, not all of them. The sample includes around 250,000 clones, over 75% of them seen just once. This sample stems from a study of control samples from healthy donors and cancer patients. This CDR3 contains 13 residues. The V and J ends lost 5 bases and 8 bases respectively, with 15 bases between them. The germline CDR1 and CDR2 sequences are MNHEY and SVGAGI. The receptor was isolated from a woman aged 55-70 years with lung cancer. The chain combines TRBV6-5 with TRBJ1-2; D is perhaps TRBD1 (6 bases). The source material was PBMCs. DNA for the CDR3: TGTGCCAGCAGTCCTGCCGGGACAATCGGCTACACCTTC. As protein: CASSPAGTIGYTF.